Below, one T cell receptor beta chain is given with its context. What it binds is not known. ViraFEST used viral peptide pools to expand antigen-specific CD4+ T cells before sequencing. Investigators separated out CD4+ T cells once 10 days of culture had passed. Each participant received a vaccine that was either BNT162b2 or mRNA-1273, given as two doses. Half the medium was swapped for IL-2 medium on days 3 and 7. This record comes from a study of vaccination effects on CD4 cells after COVID-19. Study background: Researchers obtained post-vaccine samples at a median of 72 days past the second dose.

Overall study results and limits: In the late period after vaccination, infection- and vaccine-induced clones contracted markedly.

CDR3 length: 15 residues. The germline CDR1 and CDR2 sequences are SGHKS and YYEKEE (reference sequence). V was cut by 1 base and J by 2 bases, with 13 bases left in between. Sequenced by immunoSEQ multiplex PCR; TCRdb stores in-frame clones only, minus some. The sample has nearly 30,000 clones; around 74% are singletons. This TCR derives from a human donor who received a COVID-19 vaccine. This material consisted of CD4+ T cells from PBMCs cultured with HCoV-OC43 spike peptides, taken after COVID-19 vaccination. Subset given: HCoV-OC43 spike overlapping peptide pool stimulation. The rearrangement links TRBV5-5 to TRBJ2-7; unclear D gene. The CDR3 here is CASSLQPNSPYEQYF. As DNA, the CDR3 is TGTGCCAGCAGCTTGCAGCCCAACTCACCCTACGAGCAGTACTTC. Full variable domain (rest looked up from reference TRBV5-5 and TRBJ2-7): DAGVTQSPTHLIKTRGQQVTLRCSPISGHKSVSWYQQVLGQGPQFIFQYYEKEERGRGNFPDRFSARQFPNYSSELNVNALLLGDSALYLCASSLQPNSPYEQYFGPGTRLTVT.